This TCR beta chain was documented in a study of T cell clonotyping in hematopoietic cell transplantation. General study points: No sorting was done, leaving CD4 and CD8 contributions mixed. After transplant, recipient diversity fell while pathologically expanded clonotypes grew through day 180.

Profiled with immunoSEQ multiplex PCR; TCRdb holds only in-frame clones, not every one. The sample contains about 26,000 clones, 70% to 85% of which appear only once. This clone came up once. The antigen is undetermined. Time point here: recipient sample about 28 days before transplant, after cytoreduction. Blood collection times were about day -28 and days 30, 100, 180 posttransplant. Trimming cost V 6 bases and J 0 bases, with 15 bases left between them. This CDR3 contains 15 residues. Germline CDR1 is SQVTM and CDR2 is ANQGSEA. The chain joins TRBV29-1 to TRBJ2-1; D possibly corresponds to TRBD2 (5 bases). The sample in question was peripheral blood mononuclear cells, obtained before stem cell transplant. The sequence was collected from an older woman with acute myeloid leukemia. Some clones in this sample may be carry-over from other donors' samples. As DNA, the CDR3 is TGCAGCGTCAACCCAAGCGGCCCCTCCTACAATGAGCAGTTCTTC. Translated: CSVNPSGPSYNEQFF.